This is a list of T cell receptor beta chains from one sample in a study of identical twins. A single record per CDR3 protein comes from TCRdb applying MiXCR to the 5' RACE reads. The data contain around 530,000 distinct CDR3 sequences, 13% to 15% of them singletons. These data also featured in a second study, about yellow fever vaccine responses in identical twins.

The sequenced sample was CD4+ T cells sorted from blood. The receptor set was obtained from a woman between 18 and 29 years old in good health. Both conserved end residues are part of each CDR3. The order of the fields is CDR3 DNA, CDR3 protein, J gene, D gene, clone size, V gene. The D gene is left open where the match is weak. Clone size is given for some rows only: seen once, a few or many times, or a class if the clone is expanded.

TGCAGTGCTAGTCCCGGGACGGAGAATCAGCCCCAGCATTTT | CSASPGTENQPQHF | TRBJ1-5 | - | - | TRBV20-1
TGTGCCAGCAGCTCCGGGACAGGGGGCACCTACAATGAGCAGTTCTTC | CASSSGTGGTYNEQFF | TRBJ2-1 | TRBD1 | - | TRBV7-6
TGCAGTGCTCCCACACGGGGGGCGACCGGGGAGCTGTTTTTT | CSAPTRGATGELFF | TRBJ2-2 | - | - | TRBV20-1
TGTGCCAGCAGTGGAACAGCATATGCGCCCCTCCACTTT | CASSGTAYAPLHF | TRBJ1-6 | - | few | TRBV12-3/TRBV12-4
TGTGCCAGCAGCCTTCAGATGGGAGGGGAAAAACTGTTTTTT | CASSLQMGGEKLFF | TRBJ1-4 | - | - | TRBV3-1
TGTGCCAGCAGCTTAGGGACTAGCGGGAGAGAGACCCAGTACTTC | CASSLGTSGRETQYF | TRBJ2-5 | TRBD2 | many | TRBV7-7
TGTGCCAGCAGCTGGGACTCACGCACAGATACGCAGTATTTT | CASSWDSRTDTQYF | TRBJ2-3 | - | few | TRBV5-5
TGTGCCATCAGGGTGCCCCCGTACGAGCAGTTCTTC | CAIRVPPYEQFF | TRBJ2-1 | - | few | TRBV10-3
TGCAGCGTTGGGAGGGACAGCCTTACCGAGGAGCTGTTTTTT | CSVGRDSLTEELFF | TRBJ2-2 | - | - | TRBV29-1
TGTGCCAGCAGTTCCTCGAAGATCATGAACACTGAAGCTTTCTTT | CASSSSKIMNTEAFF | TRBJ1-1 | - | - | TRBV11-2
TGTGCCAGCAGCCCCCTCAGCGGGGGGGCACTTGAACAGTTCTTC | CASSPLSGGALEQFF | TRBJ2-1 | TRBD2 | - | TRBV3-1
TGTGCCAGCAGCTCCGGAAGGGGGCAAGAGACCCAGTACTTC | CASSSGRGQETQYF | TRBJ2-5 | - | few | TRBV11-2
TGCGCCAGCAGCCAAGTCGGACTAATCGGTTACAATGAGCAGTTCTTC | CASSQVGLIGYNEQFF | TRBJ2-1 | - | - | TRBV4-1
TGTGCCAGCAGCCAAGATGTTGAACAGCCCCAGCATTTT | CASSQDVEQPQHF | TRBJ1-5 | - | - | TRBV4-2
TGTGCCAGCAGCTCAACGACAACCGTTGGCTACACCTTC | CASSSTTTVGYTF | TRBJ1-2 | - | few | TRBV7-9
TGTGCCAGCTCACCGATTCCGGGACGTAGCTCCTACAATGAGCAGTTCTTC | CASSPIPGRSSYNEQFF | TRBJ2-1 | - | many | TRBV18
TGTGCCAGCAGAAGTACCGGGACAGGGACCTACGAGCAGTTCTTC | CASRSTGTGTYEQFF | TRBJ2-1 | TRBD1 | - | TRBV12-3/TRBV12-4
TGTGCCAGCAGTTTCTTGGATGCTGAAGCTTTCTTT | CASSFLDAEAFF | TRBJ1-1 | - | - | TRBV12-3/TRBV12-4
TGTGCCAGCTCGTGGGGACAGGTCGTCAATGAGCAGTTCTTC | CASSWGQVVNEQFF | TRBJ2-1 | TRBD1 | - | TRBV18
TGTGCCATCGTCGGGCGGGAGGGGTTCGACGAGCAGTACTTC | CAIVGREGFDEQYF | TRBJ2-7 | TRBD2 | - | TRBV10-3
TGTGCCAGCAGCCGGACGTTAAGCTCTGGGGCCAACGTCCTGACTTTC | CASSRTLSSGANVLTF | TRBJ2-6 | - | - | TRBV7-9
TGTGCCATCAGTGACCCGGTCCCCACAGATACGCAGTATTTT | CAISDPVPTDTQYF | TRBJ2-3 | - | many | TRBV10-3
TGTGCCAGTAGTCCCATCCGGGCCCCGGGGAGGCACACTGAAGCTTTCTTT | CASSPIRAPGRHTEAFF | TRBJ1-1 | - | few | TRBV19
TGTGCCAGCAGCTCGATCGGGGATATCACAGATACGCAGTATTTT | CASSSIGDITDTQYF | TRBJ2-3 | - | few | TRBV11-2
TGCAGTGCAGCCCCTGGTCAAGCCGCGAACACTGAAGCTTTCTTT | CSAAPGQAANTEAFF | TRBJ1-1 | - | many | TRBV20-1
TGTGCCAGCAGCCAAGGACTAGCGGGAGGTTACGGGGAGCTGTTTTTT | CASSQGLAGGYGELFF | TRBJ2-2 | TRBD2 | - | TRBV5-6
TGCGCCAGCAGCCACCCGGGAGCGGGAGCTATCGTTGAGCAGTTCTTC | CASSHPGAGAIVEQFF | TRBJ2-1 | TRBD2 | - | TRBV4-1
TGCAGTGTCACCCCCCTACTAGCGGGGTTGAAATCGCAAGAGACCCAGTACTTC | CSVTPLLAGLKSQETQYF | TRBJ2-5 | TRBD2 | - | TRBV20-1
TGCGCCAGCAGCCTCGGGGGGATCACCTACAATGAGCAGTTCTTC | CASSLGGITYNEQFF | TRBJ2-1 | TRBD2 | - | TRBV4-1
TGTGCCAGCAGCATAGGGACAGGTAGAGCCGGGGAGCTGTTTTTT | CASSIGTGRAGELFF | TRBJ2-2 | TRBD1 | - | TRBV7-9
TGCAGTGCTCCAGGCGACAGTAACTATGGCTACACCTTC | CSAPGDSNYGYTF | TRBJ1-2 | - | - | TRBV20-1
TGTGCCATCAGTGAGGGGACTAGCGGGGACGAGCAGTACTTC | CAISEGTSGDEQYF | TRBJ2-7 | TRBD2 | - | TRBV10-3
TGTGCCAGCAGCTTAGAGACCAGGGCACACACTGAAGCTTTCTTT | CASSLETRAHTEAFF | TRBJ1-1 | - | few | TRBV7-8
TGTGCCAGCAGTTTGAGTGGGGGGTATCAGGGTACGCAGTATTTT | CASSLSGGYQGTQYF | TRBJ2-3 | - | many | TRBV28
TGCAGTGCTAGAGGGCAGGTTAGCTCCTACAATGAGCAGTTCTTC | CSARGQVSSYNEQFF | TRBJ2-1 | - | few | TRBV20-1
TGCGCCAGCAGCTTCTCCGCGGGGAACACTGAAGCTTTCTTT | CASSFSAGNTEAFF | TRBJ1-1 | - | - | TRBV5-1
TGTGCCAGCAGTGTTGGGGCAGTGGGAGAGACCCAGTACTTC | CASSVGAVGETQYF | TRBJ2-5 | - | - | TRBV2
TGCGCCAGCAGCCTAAGGGCAACTGTTGGCTACGAGCAGTACTTC | CASSLRATVGYEQYF | TRBJ2-7 | - | few | TRBV5-1